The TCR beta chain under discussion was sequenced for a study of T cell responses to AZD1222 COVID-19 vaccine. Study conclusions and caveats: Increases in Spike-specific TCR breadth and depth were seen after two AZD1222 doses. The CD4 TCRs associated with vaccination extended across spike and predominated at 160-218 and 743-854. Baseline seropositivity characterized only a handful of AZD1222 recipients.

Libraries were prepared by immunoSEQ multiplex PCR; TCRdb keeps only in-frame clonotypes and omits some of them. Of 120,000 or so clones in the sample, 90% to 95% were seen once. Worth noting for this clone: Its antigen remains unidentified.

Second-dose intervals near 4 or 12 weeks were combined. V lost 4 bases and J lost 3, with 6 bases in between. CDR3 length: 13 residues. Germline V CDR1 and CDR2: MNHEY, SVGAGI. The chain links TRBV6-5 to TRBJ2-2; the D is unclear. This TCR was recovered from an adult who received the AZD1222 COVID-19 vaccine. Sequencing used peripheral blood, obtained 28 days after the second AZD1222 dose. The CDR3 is CASSFYYTGELFF. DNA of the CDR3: TGTGCCAGCAGTTTCTACTACACCGGGGAGCTGTTTTTT.